This T cell receptor beta chain originates from a study of T cells in Graves' hyperthyroidism and ophthalmopathy. With regard to this clonotype: Its antigen is not known.

Findings of the study overall: Ophthalmopathy got predicted by the model a median 6.5 months before its onset. From stable hyperthyroidism, ophthalmopathy was set apart by a 13 V-J model.

This CDR3 region has 17 residues. Trimming stripped 6 bases from V and 2 bases from J, with 17 bases between. Looked up from germline, CDR1 is MGHRA and CDR2 is YSYEKL. It was RNA transcripts that yielded the amplified TCR beta CDR3 regions. In the first-round RT-PCR of the TCR CDR3, the HTBI primer set was used. Via MiXCR, TCRdb re-called the multiplex PCR reads, giving one row per CDR3 protein. Altogether a few hundred thousand distinct CDR3 sequences are present, 15% being singletons, with the ten largest covering around a third. Patients were excluded because of uncontrolled infection, other autoimmune disease, pregnancy or lactation. Thyroid ultrasound and orbital computed tomography, with clinical symptoms and serum thyroxine and TRAb, informed diagnoses.

The sequence derives from a woman in her twenties or thirties with Graves' hyperthyroidism. Material for sequencing was blood. The J gene is TRBJ1-6, the V gene TRBV4-1; D possibly corresponds to TRBD1 (5 bases). The CDR3 here is CASRDIQGETYNSPLHF. CDR3 DNA sequence: TGCGCCAGCAGAGACATTCAGGGAGAGACCTATAATTCACCCCTCCACTTT.